One sample yielded the 18 T cell receptor beta chains listed below, sequenced in a study of CD8 T cell repertoires and HIV-1 epitope variants (dated by TCRdb to 2018 to 2021). These receptors have no identified antigens. Preparation of the library involved the immunoSEQ multiplex PCR assay. TCRdb retrieved this table from immuneACCESS and kept in-frame rearrangements only. Not all clones are present; in checked studies, unresolved V genes account for under half, and no reason is known for the remainder. A total of fewer than 5,500 clones appear in this sample, around 60% of them only once. The ten biggest clones cover about 48% of the sample. The sequencing sample was made of cultured CD8+ T cells derived from PBMCs. The receptors come from a male donor with HIV.

J is TRBJ1-2 and V is TRBV11-1; D is possibly TRBD1 (5 bases). Trimming cost V 5 bases and J 3 bases, with 13 bases left between them. The length of the CDR3 is 14 residues. CDR1 SGHAT and CDR2 FQDESV come from the germline V gene (reference sequence). This chain's CDR3 is CASSPGTSDYGYTF. The DNA for the CDR3 is TGTGCCAGCAGCCCTGGGACTTCTGACTATGGCTACACCTTC. The full variable domain, rest sourced from reference TRBV11-1 and TRBJ1-2, is EAEVAQSPRYKITEKSQAVAFWCDPISGHATLYWYRQILGQGPELLVQFQDESVVDDSQLPKDRFSAERLKGVDSTLKIQPAELGDSAMYLCASSPGTSDYGYTFGSGTRLTVV.

The chain combines TRBV28 with TRBJ2-1; no reliable D call. The CDR3 runs to 14 residues. Deletions cut 6 bases from V and 2 bases from J, with 11 bases between. Germline CDR1 and CDR2: MDHEN and SYDVKM. CDR3 sequence (DNA): TGTGCCAGCAGCCCCATGGAAGCCTACAATGAGCAGTTCTTC. Translated, it gives CASSPMEAYNEQFF.

Concerning this clone itself: A much larger clone lies a single base off, so this may be a read error. This chain connects TRBV11-1 to TRBJ2-7; 7 bases match TRBD1. The CDR3 is 13 residues long. Germline CDR1 SGHAT, CDR2 FQDESV (reference sequence). J lost 2 bases, V lost 2 bases, and 0 bases had no gene match. The DNA for the CDR3 is TGTGCCAGCAGCTTACAGGGGGCCTACGAGCAGTACTTC. Translating gives CASSLQGAYEQYF.

By sample fraction, this clone is large. The chain joins TRBV12-1 to TRBJ1-4. TRBV12-1 is labeled a pseudogene. CDR3 length: 18 residues. For the CDR3, the DNA is TGTGCCAGCAGCTTTGGCGGACCGAACCCAGCAACTAATGAAAAACTGTTTTTT. It is translated as CASSFGGPNPATNEKLFF.

This rearrangement joins TRBV7-3 to TRBJ2-6; a possible D gene is TRBD1 (6 bases). Germline CDR1 SGHTA, CDR2 FQGTGA. CDR3 length: 18 residues. V was shortened by 3 bases and J by 0 bases, with 15 bases between the two germline ends. The CDR3 sequence is CASSLNQGLSSGANVLTF. The CDR3 DNA follows: TGTGCCAGCAGCTTGAACCAGGGGTTAAGCTCTGGGGCCAACGTCCTGACTTTC.

This chain joins TRBV5-4 and TRBJ2-1; 11 bases map to TRBD1. CDR3 length: 17 amino acids. V shed 3 bases, J shed 9 bases, and the junction held 14 bases outside the gene matches. Germline CDR1 SGHNT, CDR2 YYREEE (reference sequence). CDR3 DNA sequence: TGTGCCAGCAGCTGGGAATTACGGACAGGGGGCTTAGGTGAGCAGTTCTTC. As protein: CASSWELRTGGLGEQFF.

CDR3 residues: CASSLDGASEQFF. The CDR3 DNA sequence: TGTGCCAGCAGCTTAGACGGTGCCAGTGAGCAGTTCTTC. The gene calls are TRBV7-9 and TRBJ2-1; D not resolved. This CDR3 contains 13 residues. Trimming left V 1 base short and J 9 bases short, with 10 bases between. Germline CDR1 SEHNR, CDR2 FQNEAQ (reference sequence).

V is TRBV6-6 and J is TRBJ2-5; D remains ambiguous. The CDR3 is 12 amino acids. The V and J ends lost 4 bases and 5 bases respectively, with 8 bases between them. Germline V gene sequence: CDR1 MNHNY, CDR2 SVGAGI (reference sequence). CDR3 sequence: CASSSQRETQYF. In nucleotides, the CDR3 is TGTGCCAGCAGTTCCCAAAGGGAGACCCAGTACTTC.

The chain combines TRBV28 with TRBJ1-1; 7 positions agree with TRBD1. The CDR3 extends over 12 amino acids. Germline V gene sequence: CDR1 MDHEN, CDR2 SYDVKM. V dropped 2 bases and J dropped 6; count of bases not matched to a gene: 0. The CDR3 DNA follows: TGTGCCAGCAGTTTAACAGGGGCTGAAGCTTTCTTT. Its protein is CASSLTGAEAFF.

This sequence joins TRBV30 and TRBJ1-2; D unclear. Trimming removed 4 bases from V and 1 base from J, with 13 bases in between. The germline V gene has CDR1 GTSNPN and CDR2 SVGIG (reference sequence). This CDR3 is 14 amino acids long. The CDR3 region has the DNA TGTGCCTGGACCGAGGACCCTCTTAACTATGGCTACACCTTC. Its protein is CAWTEDPLNYGYTF.

This chain links TRBV28 with TRBJ2-7, with TRBD1 matching 9 bases. Unmatched junction bases numbered 6, after V lost 2 bases and J lost 4 bases. Germline-derived CDR1 and CDR2 are MDHEN and SYDVKM. The CDR3 has 15 amino acids. CDR3 in amino acids: CASSLGYRGQYEQYF. DNA for the CDR3: TGTGCCAGCAGTTTAGGTTACAGGGGGCAATACGAGCAGTACTTC. Full variable domain (missing parts from reference TRBV28 and TRBJ2-7): DVKVTQSSRYLVKRTGEKVFLECVQDMDHENMFWYRQDPGLGLRLIYFSYDVKMKEKGDIPEGYSVSREKKERFSLILESASTNQTSMYLCASSLGYRGQYEQYFGPGTRLTVT.

This clone has just a few counts. The chain combines TRBV20-1 with TRBJ1-1; D is undetermined. V was pared by 5 bases and J by 0 bases, with 4 bases between. Germline V gives CDR1 DFQATT, CDR2 SNEGSKA (reference sequence). CDR3 length: 11 residues. CDR3 region: CSAYLNTEAFF. The CDR3 region has the DNA TGCAGTGCTTACCTGAACACTGAAGCTTTCTTT.

V gene TRBV5-8 combines with J gene TRBJ2-7; D is unclear. This CDR3 is 12 amino acids long. V lost 6 bases, J lost 4 bases, and 11 bases lay in between. Germline CDR1 and CDR2: SGHTS and YDEGEE. The CDR3 coding sequence is TGTGCCAGCAACATGTTGAGTTACGAGCAGTACTTC. Translating it yields CASNMLSYEQYF.

The chain has TRBV7-8 and TRBJ1-1; D gene uncertain. Trimming removed 1 base from V and 0 bases from J, with 3 bases in between. CDR1 SGHVS and CDR2 FQNEAQ come from the germline V gene. CDR3 length equals 13 residues. CDR3 nucleotides: TGTGCCAGCAGCTTAGACCTGAACACTGAAGCTTTCTTT. As protein: CASSLDLNTEAFF.

The V gene is TRBV4-2, the J gene TRBJ2-1, with D perhaps matching TRBD1 or TRBD2 (7 bases each). Per the germline V gene, CDR1 is LGHNA and CDR2 is YNFKEQ. V was clipped by 1 base and J by 4 bases, with 17 bases between them. The CDR3 consists of 17 residues. The CDR3 is CASSQVTGREGYNEQFF. CDR3 nucleotide sequence: TGTGCCAGCAGCCAAGTGACAGGGAGGGAGGGATACAATGAGCAGTTCTTC.

The V call is TRBV19, the J call TRBJ2-7, with TRBD1 identical over 9 bases. J was trimmed by 0 bases and V by 3 bases; bases with no gene match: 3. This CDR3 is 15 amino acids long. The germline V gene has CDR1 LNHDA and CDR2 SQIVND (reference sequence). The CDR3 region has the DNA TGTGCCAGTAGTATCGGGACAGGGAGCTCCTACGAGCAGTACTTC. Residues: CASSIGTGSSYEQYF.

The chain couples TRBV6-4 to TRBJ2-1; no definite D call. From germline, CDR1 is MRHNA and CDR2 SNTAGT. CDR3 length equals 12 residues. The germline V and J ends were trimmed by 10 bases and 6 bases, with 13 bases remaining between them. CDR3 amino acids: CATKAPGNEQFF. CDR3 DNA sequence: TGTGCCACCAAGGCCCCGGGCAATGAGCAGTTCTTC.

This chain joins TRBV28 and TRBJ2-1; D is undetermined. V was clipped by 5 bases and J by 6 bases, with 14 bases between them. This CDR3 is built from 14 residues. Looked up from germline, CDR1 is MDHEN and CDR2 is SYDVKM. The CDR3 spells CASSKPLGFNEQFF. The CDR3 nucleotides read TGTGCCAGCAGTAAACCTCTAGGATTCAATGAGCAGTTCTTC.